These 4 T cell receptor beta chains were sequenced from one sample in a study of blood T cell repertoires in COVID-19. Sequencing used immunoSEQ multiplex PCR; TCRdb keeps in-frame clones, though not all of them. The table records about 140,000 clones, 65% to 85% of them present only once. Sequenced: peripheral blood. These receptors came from a young man with COVID-19, enrolled during active disease.

The gene calls are TRBV6-5 and TRBJ1-2; 10 nucleotides line up with TRBD1. V was clipped by 5 bases and J by 7 bases; unmatched bases: 7. CDR1 MNHEY and CDR2 SVGAGI come from the germline V gene. This CDR3 contains 14 residues. The CDR3 coding sequence is TGTGCCAGCAGTCCCGGGACAGGGGTTGGTGGCTACACCTTC. Encoded protein: CASSPGTGVGGYTF.

The chain links TRBV6-5 to TRBJ2-7; TRBD1 matches 7 bases. J was trimmed by 6 bases and V by 5 bases; bases with no gene match: 10. CDR1 and CDR2 from the germline V gene are MNHEY and SVGAGI. The CDR3 contains 14 residues. The CDR3 nucleotides read TGTGCCAGCAGTATTCAGACAGGGTCGGGCGAGCAGTACTTC. It translates to CASSIQTGSGEQYF.

This clone was picked up one time. The chain links TRBV4-1 to TRBJ1-5; TRBD1 is a possible D gene (6 bases). Germline values: CDR1 MGHRA, CDR2 YSYEKL. The CDR3 sequence is 18 residues long. Trimming pared 1 base from V and 0 bases from J, leaving 16 bases between. The CDR3 protein is CASSQGGQGSTSNQPQHF. The CDR3 DNA reads as TGCGCCAGCAGCCAAGGAGGGCAGGGGTCCACTAGCAATCAGCCCCAGCATTTT.

In DNA, the CDR3 is TGTGCCAGCAGCGTAGCCAGGACTGGAAACACCATATATTTT. Its translation is CASSVARTGNTIYF. The rearrangement links TRBV9 to TRBJ1-3; D gene uncertain. The CDR3 loop spans 14 amino acids. The V and J ends lost 0 bases and 2 bases respectively, with 6 bases between them. Per germline, CDR1 SGDLS and CDR2 YYNGEE.